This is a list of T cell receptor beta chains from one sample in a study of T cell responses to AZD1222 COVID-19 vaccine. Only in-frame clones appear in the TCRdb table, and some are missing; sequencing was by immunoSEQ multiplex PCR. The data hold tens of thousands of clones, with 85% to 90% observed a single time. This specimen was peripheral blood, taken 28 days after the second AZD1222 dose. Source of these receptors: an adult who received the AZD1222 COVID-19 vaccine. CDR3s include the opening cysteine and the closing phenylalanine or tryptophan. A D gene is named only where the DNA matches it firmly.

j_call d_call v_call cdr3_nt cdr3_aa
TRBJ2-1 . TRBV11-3 TGTGCCAGCAGCTTATCAGGGTGGAATGAGCAGTTCTTC CASSLSGWNEQFF
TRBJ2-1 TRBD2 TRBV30 TGTGCCTGGAGCCGGACTAGCGGGGGTTCCTACAATGAGCAGTTCTTC CAWSRTSGGSYNEQFF
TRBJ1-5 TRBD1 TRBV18 TGTGCCAGCTCACCGCCGGGACAGGTGGGCAATCAGCCCCAGCATTTT CASSPPGQVGNQPQHF
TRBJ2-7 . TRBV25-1 TGTGCCAGCAGTGAATTCGGCGGAGACTCCTACGAGCAGTACTTC CASSEFGGDSYEQYF
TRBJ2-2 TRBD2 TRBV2 TGTGCCAGCAATGGACTAGCGGGAGCCGGGGAGCTGTTTTTT CASNGLAGAGELFF
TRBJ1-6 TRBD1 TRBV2 TGTGCCAGCGGGGACAGAACAAATTCACCCCTCCACTTT CASGDRTNSPLHF
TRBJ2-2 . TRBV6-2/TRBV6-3 TGTGCCAGCAGTTCCCCCGGGGAGCTGTTTTTT CASSSPGELFF
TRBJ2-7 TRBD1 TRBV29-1 TGCAGCGTTGAACGGGACAGGGGCTACGAGCAGTACTTC CSVERDRGYEQYF
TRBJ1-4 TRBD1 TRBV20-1 TGCAGTGCTAGAGGCAGACAGGGAGCCTTTTTT CSARGRQGAFF
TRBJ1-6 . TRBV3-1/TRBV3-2 TGTGCCAGCAGCCAAGTGAGGGATTCACCCCTCCACTTT CASSQVRDSPLHF
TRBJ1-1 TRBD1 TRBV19 TGTGCCAGTAGTATCGAGGGGACAGCCCCACTGGATGGAGCTTTCTTT CASSIEGTAPLDGAFF